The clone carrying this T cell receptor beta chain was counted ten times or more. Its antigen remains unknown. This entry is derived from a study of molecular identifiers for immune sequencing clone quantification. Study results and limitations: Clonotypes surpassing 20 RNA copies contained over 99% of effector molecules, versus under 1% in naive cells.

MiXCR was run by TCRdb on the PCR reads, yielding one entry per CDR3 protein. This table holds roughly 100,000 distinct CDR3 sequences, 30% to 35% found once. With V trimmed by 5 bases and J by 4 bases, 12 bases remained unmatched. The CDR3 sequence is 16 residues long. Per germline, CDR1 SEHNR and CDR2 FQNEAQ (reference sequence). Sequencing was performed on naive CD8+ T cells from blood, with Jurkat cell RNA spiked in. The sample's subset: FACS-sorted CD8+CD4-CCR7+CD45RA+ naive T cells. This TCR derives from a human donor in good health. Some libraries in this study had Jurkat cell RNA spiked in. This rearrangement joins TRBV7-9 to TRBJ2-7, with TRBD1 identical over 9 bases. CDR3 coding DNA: TGTGCCAGCAGCACAACCCGGGGGGACAGGGCTTACGAGCAGTACTTC. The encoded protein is CASSTTRGDRAYEQYF.